The entry below gives a single TCR beta chain sequence along with its context. The sample originates from a study of blood T cell repertoires in COVID-19. Study context: Donors in the United States, Italy and Spain gave samples during acute or convalescent COVID-19. PBMCs, B-cell-depleted T cells, or T cells provided the cDNA or gDNA that made up the material.

The CDR3 consists of 14 residues. CDR1 and CDR2 (germline): SGHRS, YFSETQ. Trimming cost V 1 base and J 10 bases, with 12 bases left between them. Authors' processing steps: Amplification of reference gene primers was used by the study to estimate nucleated cell counts. Generated by immunoSEQ multiplex PCR, the TCRdb table keeps only in-frame clones and is missing some. The V and J calls and the clone size are those of that table, but D and trimming were determined from the DNA. The sample holds fewer than 250,000 clones, approximately 84% seen once. The chain links TRBV5-1 to TRBJ1-6; weak D call: TRBD1 (6 bases). This TCR was recovered from a man aged 35 to 55 with acute or convalescent COVID-19. The sequencing input was peripheral blood. The CDR3 region has the DNA TGCGCCAGCAGCTTGAACAGGGTTGGATCACCCCTCCACTTT. Its translation is CASSLNRVGSPLHF.